Reported below is one TCR beta chain. At least ten counts were recorded for this clonotype. Its antigen is not yet known. Within one base of it there is no much larger clone, and no base qualities were kept. The receptor library was made with RACE. Instrument on record: NextSeq 500. During library preparation, unique molecular identifiers were attached to individual cDNA molecules so that TCRs could be counted in a quantitative, reproducible way. Both TCR alpha and TCR beta chains were sequenced from each blood RNA sample. The paper's data handling went like this. Samples had a median of roughly 91,000 TCRs, with a range from about 23,224 to 700,000. The Decombinator software suite was used to annotate V, J and CDR3 in the TCR reads. Every sample was subsampled to the same number of TCRs (28,000) for the PS versus PT1 abundance plots. Expanded TCRs were defined as absent before sensitization and observed at least eight times at the 2-week time point. TCRdb ran its own pipeline on the public reads, namely fastp trimming at Q25 and MiXCR clone calling, and kept in-frame beta chains. Identical CDR3 protein sequences are pooled into one entry, listed with their most common genes and DNA. What appears here as the V and J calls and clone size reflects TCRdb's work, not the paper's. For this sample there are about 380,000 distinct CDR3 sequences; roughly 4.8% appear just once. Approximately 2.1% of the sample goes to the ten largest clones.

This entry comes from a study of human T cells and chemical hapten exposure (dated by TCRdb to about 2021). About the investigation overall: For sensitization, 2% DPC in acetone was applied to an approximately 2 cm by approximately 2 cm area of upper inner arm skin. Throughout the study period of 20 to 30 weeks, patients also received therapeutic DPC doses to the scalp every week. Patch testing was performed on the upper back with Finn chambers containing 0.01% DPC, and the patch tests were scored after 6 days according to International Contact Dermatitis Research Group standards. The mostly female patient cohort included alopecia areata with under or over 50% scalp involvement, alopecia totalis and alopecia universalis. The libraries were sequenced as a pool, and the TCR yield per sample differed mostly because of small variations in library volumes within the pool. This study followed changes in the peripheral blood TCR repertoire in vivo during primary and secondary sensitization of alopecia patients to the hapten diphenylcyclopropenone (DPC). Patient blood was sampled pre-sensitization (week 0) and at 2, 6 and about 24 weeks after DPC sensitization. For TCR sequencing, blood came from some 31 alopecia patients at anywhere from one to four time points (pre-sensitization, 2, 6 and 24 weeks).

Trimming removed 7 bases from V and 1 base from J; the gene matches leave 6 bases unexplained. The CDR3 runs 16 amino acids, cysteine and phenylalanine included. Only the CDR3 DNA is retained, 48 bases long and in frame from the first base. The germline V gene gives CDR1 as SNHLY and CDR2 as FYNNEI. The paper's findings and limits, for the study overall: After repeated subsampling, changes were observed in the strength of the expansion versus patch-test correlation and in the threshold at which the correlation became significant. The number of TCRs above 1 in 1000 frequency did not change with DPC sensitization; there was no evidence of global repertoire structure alterations. Compared with pre-sensitization or healthy control sets, expanded TCRs formed significantly more large CDR3 similarity clusters, which is consistent with antigen-driven responses. Because all patients had alopecia, a presumed autoimmune disease, the immune response of the patients might differ from that of healthy individuals. A positive correlation was found between the number of PT1 expanded TCRs and patch test score, with significance reached at thresholds 8, 16 and 32 but not 4.

The time point label, as the study defines it: patch test 1, 2 weeks after DPC sensitization. The treatment or condition label corresponds to: therapeutic diphenylcyclopropenone sensitization with weekly scalp DPC. At each patch-test visit, blood was drawn before the patch test was applied. To be eligible, patients had to be aged 18 to 70, diagnosed with alopecia and judged suitable for DPC therapy, while pregnant patients were excluded. Unfractionated whole blood was collected in Tempus Blood RNA tubes, and total RNA was extracted from that blood. The sequence is built from TRBV2 and TRBJ2-1; 11 central bases correspond to TRBD1. Material: whole blood, obtained in connection with sensitization to the hapten diphenylcyclopropenone (DPC). The sequence was obtained from a woman between 50 and 59 years old with alopecia areata. Some clones in this sample may be carry-over from other donors' samples. The nucleotide sequence is given as TGTGCCAGCATCCCCGGGACAGGGGGATCCTACAATGAGCAGTTCTTC. Its protein is CASIPGTGGSYNEQFF.